This T cell receptor beta chain was observed in a study of T cell changes during pregnancy in multiple sclerosis. Method: immunoSEQ multiplex PCR; TCRdb's copy keeps in-frame clones and lacks some. The repertoire holds approximately 90,000 clones, with roughly 91% as singletons. In germline, CDR1 is SGHTA, CDR2 FQGNSA. The CDR3 runs to 16 residues. With 7 bases clipped from V and 8 bases from J, the junction kept 16 bases outside the gene matches. Sequencing used peripheral blood, obtained after pregnancy. This receptor was obtained from a female donor in good health, enrolled as a control in a pregnancy study. The chain couples TRBV7-2 to TRBJ2-1; 8 bases fit TRBD2. CDR3 loop: CASTFVRLAGLDEQFF. In DNA form, the CDR3 reads TGTGCCAGCACCTTCGTACGGCTAGCGGGTTTGGATGAGCAGTTCTTC.